The 21 T cell receptor beta chains presented below share a single source sample, sequenced in a study of post-analysis software for immune sequencing data. No antigens are known for them. Unique molecular identifiers tagged the TCR beta cDNA libraries. TCRdb called the PCR reads again in MiXCR, with one record for every CDR3 protein. The sample lists hundreds of thousands of distinct CDR3 sequences, approximately 60% occurring once. Whole-study results and caveats: About five TRBV segments were more frequent in patients than controls; TRBV5-6, TRBV5-1 and TRBV20-1 belonged to this group.

Sequences were obtained from blood. The receptors were sampled from a girl aged 2-10 years with multiple sclerosis.

The rearrangement uses TRBV7-9 and TRBJ1-2, with 11 positions matching TRBD1. After removal of 5 bases from V and 6 bases from J, the junction contained 5 bases not matched to a gene. The germline gives CDR1 SEHNR, CDR2 FQNEAQ (reference sequence). The CDR3 is 14 amino acids. CDR3 protein: CASSLGQGGNGYTF. In DNA, the CDR3 is TGTGCCAGCAGCCTGGGACAGGGGGGTAATGGCTACACCTTC. Variable domain in full (rest from reference TRBV7-9 and TRBJ1-2): DTGVSQNPRHKITKRGQNVTFRCDPISEHNRLYWYRQTLGQGPEFLTYFQNEAQLEKSRLLSDRFSAERPKGSFSTLEIQRTEQGDSAMYLCASSLGQGGNGYTFGSGTRLTVV.

The V gene is TRBV7-3, the J gene TRBJ2-3, with 13 bases matching TRBD2. There are 16 residues in the CDR3. In germline, CDR1 is SGHTA, CDR2 FQGTGA. Trimming took 5 bases from V and 6 from J; bases not matched to a gene: 8. CDR3 in DNA: TGTGCCAGCAGCCTAGGACTAGCGGGAGACGTTGATACGCAGTATTTT. It translates to CASSLGLAGDVDTQYF.

This clonotype occurred a few times. This chain connects TRBV29-1 to TRBJ2-7; a possible D gene is TRBD2 (6 bases). V was clipped by 3 bases and J by 6 bases, with 18 bases between them. Germline assignment: CDR1 SQVTM and CDR2 ANQGSEA. The CDR3 spans 14 residues. The CDR3 loop reads CSVEVLRLGGEQYF. As DNA, the CDR3 is TGCAGCGTTGAGGTCTTGCGATTGGGGGGCGAGCAGTACTTC.

V gene TRBV6-1 combines with J gene TRBJ2-3; 7 positions match TRBD2. With 4 bases clipped from V and 3 bases from J, the junction kept 7 bases outside the gene matches. The CDR3 covers 15 residues. Germline CDR1 MNHNS, CDR2 SASEGT. The CDR3 nucleotides read TGTGCCAGCAGTGCATGGCTAGCGGAAACAGATACGCAGTATTTT. It yields the protein CASSAWLAETDTQYF.

The chain carries TRBV6-2 or TRBV6-3 and TRBJ1-5; no reliable D call. V was cut by 8 bases and J by 0 bases, with 11 bases left in between. CDR3 length: 14 amino acids. Germline CDR1 reads MNHEY; CDR2 reads SVGEGT. DNA of the CDR3: TGTGCCAGCTCTACCGTATATAGCAATCAGCCCCAGCATTTT. Encoded protein: CASSTVYSNQPQHF.

J is TRBJ1-4 and V is TRBV14, with unresolved D. CDR3 size: 15 residues. Trimming stripped 1 base from V and 8 bases from J, with 14 bases between. CDR1 is SGHDN and CDR2 is FVKESK in the germline V gene. DNA for the CDR3: TGTGCCAGCAGCCAAGGGTGGGCGGCGCCAGAAAAACTGTTTTTT. It codes for CASSQGWAAPEKLFF.

The chain carries TRBV20-1 and TRBJ2-5; D is perhaps TRBD2 (5 bases). The J call may be wrong; the DNA end is better matched by TRBJ2-7. CDR1 is DFQATT, CDR2 SNEGSKA, per germline (reference sequence). CDR3 length: 13 amino acids. This CDR3 reads CSARKEGPYEQYF. The DNA of the CDR3 is TGCAGTGCCCGAAAAGAGGGTCCATACGAGCAGTACTTC.

The chain employs TRBV12-3 or TRBV12-4 and TRBJ2-3; D tentatively fits TRBD1 or TRBD2 (5 bases each). Trimming removed 6 bases at V and 3 bases at J, with 16 bases between. The CDR3 has 15 residues. The CDR3 region is CASRTRDLRTDTQYF. The CDR3 DNA sequence: TGTGCCAGCAGAACCCGGGACCTCAGAACAGATACGCAGTATTTT.

This clonotype was seen a few times. The chain couples TRBV6-2 or TRBV6-3 to TRBJ2-5, with no clear D. The CDR3 has 12 residues. V lost 5 bases and J lost 6, with 10 bases in between. Germline lookup yields CDR1 MNHEY and CDR2 SVGEGT. CDR3: CASSPTLQTQYF. The CDR3 coding sequence is TGTGCCAGCAGTCCTACCCTCCAGACCCAGTACTTC.

This clonotype turned up a few times. This rearrangement joins TRBV29-1 to TRBJ2-7; perhaps TRBD2 as D (6 bases). This CDR3 has 14 residues. Germline CDR1 is SQVTM and CDR2 is ANQGSEA. Trimming cost V 3 bases and J 6 bases, with 18 bases left between them. CDR3 coding DNA: TGCAGCGTTGAGGGTCTGGGAGGATCTGGCGAGCAGTACTTC. Protein product: CSVEGLGGSGEQYF.

CDR3 sequence: CSARGLYAVGQGRNEQFF. CDR3 coding DNA: TGCAGTGCTAGAGGTCTTTACGCGGTGGGACAGGGGCGTAATGAGCAGTTCTTC. V and J are TRBV20-1 and TRBJ2-1; TRBD1 aligns across 10 bases. The CDR3 length is 18 residues. Germline assignment: CDR1 DFQATT and CDR2 SNEGSKA (reference sequence). J was trimmed by 7 bases and V by 1 base; bases with no gene match: 16.

The J gene is TRBJ2-1, the V gene TRBV7-2; TRBD2 matches at 13 bases. CDR3 length: 15 residues. With 7 bases clipped from V and 9 bases from J, the junction kept 9 bases outside the gene matches. Germline lookup yields CDR1 SGHTA and CDR2 FQGNSA. DNA for the CDR3: TGTGCCAGCACCCCGGGACTAGCGGGATTCGGTGAGCAGTTCTTC. Protein: CASTPGLAGFGEQFF.

The chain is built from TRBV28 and TRBJ2-7, with a tentative D call TRBD2 (5 bases). The germline V gene encodes CDR1 MDHEN and CDR2 SYDVKM. With 4 bases removed from V and 6 bases from J, the gap between germline ends came to 19 bases. The CDR3 is 15 residues long. This chain's CDR3 is CASSSPGEGKFEQYF. The CDR3 DNA is TGTGCCAGCAGTTCCCCCGGGGAAGGCAAGTTCGAGCAGTACTTC.

The chain links TRBV29-1 to TRBJ2-1; a weak D match, TRBD2 (5 bases). V was trimmed by 4 bases and J by 6 bases, leaving 13 bases between them. This CDR3 has 13 residues. Per germline, CDR1 SQVTM and CDR2 ANQGSEA. CDR3 DNA sequence: TGCAGCGTTGGGGAGATCTCGGGCAATGAGCAGTTCTTC. It yields the protein CSVGEISGNEQFF.

The chain carries TRBV12-3 or TRBV12-4 and TRBJ2-5; 9 nucleotides agree with TRBD1. The CDR3 totals 16 residues. Trimming removed 5 bases from V and 2 bases from J; junction bases left unmatched: 9. CDR3 protein: CASSLTAGTGQETQYF. The CDR3, as DNA: TGTGCCAGCAGTCTCACCGCCGGGACAGGGCAAGAGACCCAGTACTTC.

CDR3 coding DNA: TGTGCCAGCAGCCAAGGACTAGCGGGCGTTCACAATGAGCAGTTCTTC. Protein product: CASSQGLAGVHNEQFF. V usage is TRBV3-1 and J usage is TRBJ2-1, with TRBD2 identical over 10 bases. The CDR3 sequence is 16 residues long. The V gene end was trimmed by 1 base and the J gene end by 5 bases; junction bases not matched to a gene: 5. CDR1 and CDR2 from the germline V gene are LGHDT and YNNKEL (reference sequence).

The chain is built from TRBV25-1 and TRBJ2-6; D uncertain. Trimming cost V 1 base and J 0 bases, with 13 bases left between them. The CDR3 is 18 residues long. Germline-derived CDR1 and CDR2 are MGHDK and SYGVNS. CDR3 amino acids: CASSEFFKPSSGANVLTF. DNA for the CDR3: TGTGCCAGCAGTGAATTTTTTAAACCCAGCTCTGGGGCCAACGTCCTGACTTTC.

The chain recombines TRBV5-1 with TRBJ2-6, with 9 bases that match TRBD1. The CDR3 length is 17 residues. J lost 4 bases, V lost 0 bases, and 5 bases had no gene match. From germline, CDR1 is SGHRS and CDR2 YFSETQ. CDR3 loop: CASSLVGTGTGANVLTF. CDR3 in DNA: TGCGCCAGCAGCTTGGTAGGGACAGGGACGGGGGCCAACGTCCTGACTTTC.

V and J are TRBV5-1 and TRBJ1-1, with D hard to call. The CDR3 is made up of 13 amino acids. The germline CDR1 and CDR2 sequences are SGHRS and YFSETQ. V was clipped by 1 base and J by 4 bases, with 8 bases between them. Here the CDR3 reads CASSLSWGTEAFF. In nucleotides, the CDR3 is TGCGCCAGCAGCTTGAGTTGGGGCACTGAAGCTTTCTTT.

This clonotype was seen a few times. V gene TRBV29-1 combines with J gene TRBJ2-1; 10 bases align to TRBD2. With 7 bases clipped from V and 0 bases from J, the junction kept 12 bases outside the gene matches. The CDR3 is 17 residues long. Germline values: CDR1 SQVTM, CDR2 ANQGSEA. The CDR3 region is CSGKGSGGMSSYNEQFF. CDR3 sequence (DNA): TGCAGCGGAAAAGGTAGCGGGGGGATGAGCTCCTACAATGAGCAGTTCTTC.

The rearrangement links TRBV25-1 to TRBJ2-5; tentative D call: TRBD2 (5 bases). This CDR3 spans 13 amino acids. Germline CDR1 MGHDK, CDR2 SYGVNS. V lost 6 bases and J 5 bases, leaving 13 bases between the germline ends. CDR3 sequence: CASSPVGVETQYF. The DNA for the CDR3 is TGTGCCAGCAGCCCCGTCGGGGTTGAGACCCAGTACTTC.